What follows describes a single T cell receptor beta chain. The record originates from a study of blood T cell repertoires in COVID-19. Germline loops: CDR1 GTSNPN, CDR2 SVGIG (reference sequence). The length of the CDR3 is 13 residues. V lost 7 bases and J lost 9; bases outside the gene matches: 5. Sequencing used immunoSEQ multiplex PCR; TCRdb keeps in-frame clones, though not all of them. Of 200,000 or so clones in the sample, 88% were seen once. Input material: PBMCs or T cells enriched from blood (not recorded which). This TCR derives from a woman in her forties with acute COVID-19. The gene calls are TRBV30 and TRBJ1-6, with 11 positions matching TRBD1. The CDR3 is CASDRGLSSPLHF. The CDR3 region has the DNA TGTGCCTCGGACAGGGGGCTCTCTTCACCCCTCCACTTT.